This T cell receptor (beta chain) was sequenced for a study of vaccination effects on CD4 cells after COVID-19. Here immunoSEQ multiplex PCR was the method, and the copy in TCRdb shows in-frame clones only, minus some. The data show fewer than 80,000 clones, roughly 81% seen once. This clone showed up just a few times. Its matching antigen is unknown. Within the ViraFEST assay, antigen-specific CD4+ T cells underwent expansion with viral peptide pools prior to sequencing. Having been cultured for less than 12 days, the cells underwent CD4+ T cell isolation. As their vaccination, participants received two doses of either BNT162b2 or mRNA-1273. V was cut by 4 bases and J by 7 bases, with 10 bases left in between. The CDR3 is 13 residues long. Germline lookup yields CDR1 SEHNR and CDR2 FQNEAQ (reference sequence).

The receptor comes from a human donor who received a COVID-19 vaccine. Sample: CD4+ T cells from PBMCs cultured with HCoV-229E spike peptides, taken after COVID-19 vaccination. The rearrangement uses TRBV7-9 and TRBJ2-2; maybe TRBD1 (5 bases). CDR3 amino acids: CASSSKGFGELFF. DNA for the CDR3: TGTGCCAGCAGCTCGAAGGGGTTCGGGGAGCTGTTTTTT.